This T cell receptor (beta chain) was obtained from a study of vaccination and CD4 T cells after COVID-19. Study-level background: Overlapping spike peptides from SARS-CoV-2, HCoV-NL63, HCoV-OC43 and HCoV-229E served to stimulate the cells. General observations from the study: No early post-infection timepoints were studied, and convalescent patients studied were relatively few.

Noted treatment: roughly 11-day PBMC culture with coronavirus spike peptide pools or control peptides (ViraFEST assay). ViraFEST relied on peptide pools to expand antigen-specific T cells; the TCRs were sequenced afterward. Deletions cut 0 bases from V and 1 base from J, with 10 bases between. CDR3 size: 14 residues. Germline assignment: CDR1 DFQATT and CDR2 SNEGSKA (reference sequence). Oncomine TCR Beta short-read sequencing was applied to DNA from cultured CD4+ T cells. From cultured CD4+ T cells, genomic DNA was extracted. TCRdb reanalysed the PCR reads using MiXCR and keeps one entry per CDR3 protein. The sample has about 11,000 distinct CDR3 sequences, 46% seen once. This clonotype has a handful of counts. What it binds is not known.

This receptor was taken from a human donor who had recovered from COVID-19. Material for sequencing was CD4+ T cells from blood, cultured in vitro. The chain carries TRBV20-1 and TRBJ2-7, with D hard to call. Here the CDR3 reads CSARDYRGSYEQYF. CDR3 bases: TGCAGTGCTAGAGATTATCGCGGATCCTACGAGCAGTACTTC.